The entry below describes one TCR beta chain. Authors' methods: Amplified reference gene primers provided the basis for estimating nucleated cell counts. Libraries were prepared by immunoSEQ multiplex PCR; TCRdb keeps only in-frame clonotypes and omits some of them. That table gives V, J and clone size, and the DNA gave D and trimming. The profile shows some 300,000 clones, approximately 88% of them singletons. The entry originates in a study of blood T cell repertoires in COVID-19. In the study overall: Both acute and convalescent COVID-19 samples were obtained from the United States, Italy and Spain.

The CDR3 runs 16 residues. Per germline, CDR1 MDHEN and CDR2 SYDVKM. The V end was cut by 6 bases, the J end by 0 bases, with 17 bases between. The sequencing sample was made of peripheral blood. This rearrangement joins TRBV28 to TRBJ1-1; TRBD1 might be the D (6 bases). This TCR was recovered from a woman between 25 and 40 years old who had recovered from COVID-19. DNA of the CDR3: TGTGCCAGCAGAAGAGGGGGAGGGGACATGAACACTGAAGCTTTCTTT. Protein sequence: CASRRGGGDMNTEAFF.